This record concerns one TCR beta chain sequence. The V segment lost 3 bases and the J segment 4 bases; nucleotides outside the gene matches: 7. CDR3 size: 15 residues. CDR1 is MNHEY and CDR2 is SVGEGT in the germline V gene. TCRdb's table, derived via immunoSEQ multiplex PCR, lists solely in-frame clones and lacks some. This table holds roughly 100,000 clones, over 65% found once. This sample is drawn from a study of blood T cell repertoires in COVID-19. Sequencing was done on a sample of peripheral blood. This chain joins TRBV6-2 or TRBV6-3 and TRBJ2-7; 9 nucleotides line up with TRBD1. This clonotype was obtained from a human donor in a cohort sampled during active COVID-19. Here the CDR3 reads CASSYLGTGKYEQYF. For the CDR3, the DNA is TGTGCCAGCAGTTATCTTGGGACAGGGAAATACGAGCAGTACTTC.